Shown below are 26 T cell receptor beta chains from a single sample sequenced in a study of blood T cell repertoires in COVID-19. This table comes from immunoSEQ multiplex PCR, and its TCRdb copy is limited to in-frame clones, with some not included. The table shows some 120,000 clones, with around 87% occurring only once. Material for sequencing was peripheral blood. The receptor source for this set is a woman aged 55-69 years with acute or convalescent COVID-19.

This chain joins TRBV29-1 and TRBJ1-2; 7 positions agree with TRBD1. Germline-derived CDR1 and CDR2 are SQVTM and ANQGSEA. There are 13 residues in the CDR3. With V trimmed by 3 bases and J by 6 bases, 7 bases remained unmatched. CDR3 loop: CSVELVTGNGYTF. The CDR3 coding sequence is TGCAGCGTTGAGTTGGTGACAGGGAATGGCTACACCTTC.

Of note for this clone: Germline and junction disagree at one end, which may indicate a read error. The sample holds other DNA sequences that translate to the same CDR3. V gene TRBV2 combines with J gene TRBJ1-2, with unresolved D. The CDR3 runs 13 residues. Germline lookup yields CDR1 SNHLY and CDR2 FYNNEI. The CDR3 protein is CASSERGAYGYTF. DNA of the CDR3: TGTGCTAGCAGTGAGCGGGGAGCCTATGGCTACACCTTC.

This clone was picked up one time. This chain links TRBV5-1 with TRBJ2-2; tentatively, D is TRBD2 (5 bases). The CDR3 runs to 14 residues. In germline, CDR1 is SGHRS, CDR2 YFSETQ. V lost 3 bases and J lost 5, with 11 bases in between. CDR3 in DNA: TGCGCCAGCAGCTGGGAGACTTCTACCGGGGAGCTGTTTTTT. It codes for CASSWETSTGELFF.

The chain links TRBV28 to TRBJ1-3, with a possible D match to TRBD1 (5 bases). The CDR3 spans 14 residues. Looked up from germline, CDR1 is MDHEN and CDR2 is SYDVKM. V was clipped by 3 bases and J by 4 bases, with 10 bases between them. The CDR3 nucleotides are TGTGCCAGCAGTTTGGACATCCGGGGAAACACCATATATTTT. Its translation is CASSLDIRGNTIYF.

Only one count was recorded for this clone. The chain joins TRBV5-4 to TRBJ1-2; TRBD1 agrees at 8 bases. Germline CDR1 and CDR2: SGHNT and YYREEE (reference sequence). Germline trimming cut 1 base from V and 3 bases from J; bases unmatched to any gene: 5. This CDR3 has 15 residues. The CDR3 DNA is TGTGCCAGCAGCTTGAGGACGGGACAGGACTATGGCTACACCTTC. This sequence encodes CASSLRTGQDYGYTF.

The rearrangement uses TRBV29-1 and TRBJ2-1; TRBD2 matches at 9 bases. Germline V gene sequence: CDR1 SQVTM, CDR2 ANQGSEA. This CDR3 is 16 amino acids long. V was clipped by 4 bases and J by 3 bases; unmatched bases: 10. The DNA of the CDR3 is TGCAGCGTTGGGGCTAGCGGGAAGGACTACTACAATGAGCAGTTCTTC. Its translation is CSVGASGKDYYNEQFF.

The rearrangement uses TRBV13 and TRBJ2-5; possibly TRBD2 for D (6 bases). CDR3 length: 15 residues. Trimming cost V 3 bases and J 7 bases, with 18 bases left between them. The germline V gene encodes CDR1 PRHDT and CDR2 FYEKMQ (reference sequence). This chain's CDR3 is CASSFGGSRGTTQYF. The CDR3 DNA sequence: TGTGCCAGCAGCTTTGGAGGGAGTCGAGGGACGACCCAGTACTTC. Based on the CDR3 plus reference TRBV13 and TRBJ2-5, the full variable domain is AAGVIQSPRHLIKEKRETATLKCYPIPRHDTVYWYQQGPGQDPQFLISFYEKMQSDKGSIPDRFSAQQFSDYHSELNMSSLELGDSALYFCASSFGGSRGTTQYFGPGTRLLVL.

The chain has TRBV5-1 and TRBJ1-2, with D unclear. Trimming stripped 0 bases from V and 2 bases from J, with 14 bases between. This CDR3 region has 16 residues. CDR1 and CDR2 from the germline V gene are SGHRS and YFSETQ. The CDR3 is CASSLGGRPPNYGYTF. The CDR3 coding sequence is TGCGCCAGCAGCTTGGGCGGCAGACCTCCGAACTATGGCTACACCTTC.

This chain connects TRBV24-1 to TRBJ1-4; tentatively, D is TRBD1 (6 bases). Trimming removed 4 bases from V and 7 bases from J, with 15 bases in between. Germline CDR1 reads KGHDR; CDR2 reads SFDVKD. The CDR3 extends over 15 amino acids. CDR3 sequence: CATSDQTGSGEKLFF. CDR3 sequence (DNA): TGTGCCACCAGTGACCAAACAGGGAGTGGTGAAAAACTGTTTTTT.

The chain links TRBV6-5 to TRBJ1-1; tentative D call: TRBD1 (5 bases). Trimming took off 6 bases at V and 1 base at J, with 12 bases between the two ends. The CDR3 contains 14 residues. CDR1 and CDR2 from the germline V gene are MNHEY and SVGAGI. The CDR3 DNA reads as TGTGCCAGCAGAGGGGCATTTCGGAACACTGAAGCTTTCTTT. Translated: CASRGAFRNTEAFF.

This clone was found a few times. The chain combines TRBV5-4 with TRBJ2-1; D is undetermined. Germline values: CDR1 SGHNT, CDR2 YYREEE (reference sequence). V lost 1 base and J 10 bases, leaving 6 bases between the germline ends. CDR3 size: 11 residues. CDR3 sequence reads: CASSLFQEQFF. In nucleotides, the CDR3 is TGTGCCAGCAGCTTGTTCCAGGAGCAGTTCTTC.

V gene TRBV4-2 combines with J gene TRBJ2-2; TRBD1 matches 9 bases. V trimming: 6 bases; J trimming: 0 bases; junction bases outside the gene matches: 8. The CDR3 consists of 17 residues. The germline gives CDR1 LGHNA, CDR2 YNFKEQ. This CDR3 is CASRLGQGLTNTGELFF. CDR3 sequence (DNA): TGTGCCAGCAGACTAGGACAGGGGCTTACGAACACCGGGGAGCTGTTTTTT.

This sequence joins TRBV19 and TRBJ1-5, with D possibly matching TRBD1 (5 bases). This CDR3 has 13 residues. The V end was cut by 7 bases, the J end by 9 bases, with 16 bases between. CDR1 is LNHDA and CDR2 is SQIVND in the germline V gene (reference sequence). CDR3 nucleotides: TGTGCCAGTACCGGGGGGACCCCAGGGCCCCAGCATTTT. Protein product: CASTGGTPGPQHF.

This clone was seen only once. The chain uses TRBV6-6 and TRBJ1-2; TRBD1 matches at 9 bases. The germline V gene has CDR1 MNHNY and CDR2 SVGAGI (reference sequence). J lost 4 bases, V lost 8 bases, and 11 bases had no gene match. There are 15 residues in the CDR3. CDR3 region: CASLQDRGQPYGYTF. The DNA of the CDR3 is TGTGCCAGCCTTCAGGACAGGGGCCAGCCCTATGGCTACACCTTC.

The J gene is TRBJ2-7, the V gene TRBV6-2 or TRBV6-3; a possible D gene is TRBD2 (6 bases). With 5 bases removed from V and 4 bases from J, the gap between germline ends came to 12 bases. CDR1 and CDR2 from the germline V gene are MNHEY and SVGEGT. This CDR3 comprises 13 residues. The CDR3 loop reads CASSVLANYEQYV. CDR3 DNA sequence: TGTGCCAGCAGTGTACTAGCTAATTACGAGCAGTACGTC.

The CDR3 sequence is CASSYPGGTGANVLTF. In nucleotides, the CDR3 is TGCGCCAGCAGCTACCCAGGGGGCACTGGGGCCAACGTCCTGACTTTC. This chain links TRBV5-1 with TRBJ2-6, with 8 nucleotides matching TRBD1. This CDR3 has 16 residues. Germline assignment: CDR1 SGHRS and CDR2 YFSETQ. V shed 3 bases and J 2 bases; nucleotides not matched to a gene: 4.

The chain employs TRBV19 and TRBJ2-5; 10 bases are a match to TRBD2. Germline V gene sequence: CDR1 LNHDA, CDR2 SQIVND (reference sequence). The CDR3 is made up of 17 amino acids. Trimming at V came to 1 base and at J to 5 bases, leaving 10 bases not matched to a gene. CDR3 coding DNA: TGTGCCAGTAGTATAGCTCCGCTAGCGGGAGCTGGGGAGACCCAGTACTTC. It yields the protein CASSIAPLAGAGETQYF. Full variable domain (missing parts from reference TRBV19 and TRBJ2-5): DGGITQSPKYLFRKEGQNVTLSCEQNLNHDAMYWYRQDPGQGLRLIYYSQIVNDFQKGDIAEGYSVSREKKESFPLTVTSAQKNPTAFYLCASSIAPLAGAGETQYFGPGTRLLVL.

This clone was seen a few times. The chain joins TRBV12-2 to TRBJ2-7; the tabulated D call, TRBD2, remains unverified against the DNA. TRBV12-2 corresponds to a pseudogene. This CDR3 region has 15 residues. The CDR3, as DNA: TGTGCAAGTCGCTTGCGTCTAGCGGGACCCTACGAGCAGTACGTC. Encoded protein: CASRLRLAGPYEQYV.

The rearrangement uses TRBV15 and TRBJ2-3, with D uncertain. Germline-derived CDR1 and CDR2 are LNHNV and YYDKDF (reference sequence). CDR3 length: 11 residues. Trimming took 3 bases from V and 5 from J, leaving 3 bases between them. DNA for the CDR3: TGTGCCACCAGCAGGAGAGATACGCAGTATTTT. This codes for CATSRRDTQYF.

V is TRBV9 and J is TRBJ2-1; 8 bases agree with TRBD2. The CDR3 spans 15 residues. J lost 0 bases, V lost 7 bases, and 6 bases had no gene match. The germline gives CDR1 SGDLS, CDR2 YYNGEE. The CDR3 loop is CASGAGGRSYNEQFF. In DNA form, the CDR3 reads TGTGCCAGCGGTGCGGGGGGCCGCTCCTACAATGAGCAGTTCTTC.

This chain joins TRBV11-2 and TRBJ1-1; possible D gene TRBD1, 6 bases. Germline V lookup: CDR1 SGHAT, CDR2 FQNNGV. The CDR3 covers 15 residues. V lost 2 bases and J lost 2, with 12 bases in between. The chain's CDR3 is CASSLWTDPNTEAFF. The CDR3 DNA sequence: TGTGCCAGCAGCTTATGGACAGACCCTAACACTGAAGCTTTCTTT.

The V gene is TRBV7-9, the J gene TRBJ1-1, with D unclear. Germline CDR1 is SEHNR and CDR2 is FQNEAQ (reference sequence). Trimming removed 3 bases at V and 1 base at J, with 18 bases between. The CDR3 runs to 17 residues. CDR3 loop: CASSFPIRRTANTEAFF. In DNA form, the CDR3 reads TGTGCCAGCAGCTTTCCCATTCGAAGAACAGCGAACACTGAAGCTTTCTTT.

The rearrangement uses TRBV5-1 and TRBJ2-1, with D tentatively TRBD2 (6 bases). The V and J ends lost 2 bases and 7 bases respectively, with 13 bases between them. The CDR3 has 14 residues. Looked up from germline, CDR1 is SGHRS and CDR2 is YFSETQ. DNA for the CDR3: TGCGCCAGCAGCTTCCCGGCCGGGGGAAATGAGCAGTTCTTC. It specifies CASSFPAGGNEQFF.

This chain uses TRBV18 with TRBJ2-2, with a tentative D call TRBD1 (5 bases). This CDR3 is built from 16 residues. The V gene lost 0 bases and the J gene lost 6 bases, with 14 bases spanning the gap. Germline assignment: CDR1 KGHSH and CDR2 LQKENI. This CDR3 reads CASSPPYRGNSGELFF. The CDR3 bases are TGTGCCAGCTCACCACCGTATAGGGGTAATTCCGGGGAGCTGTTTTTT. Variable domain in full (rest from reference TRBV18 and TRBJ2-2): NAGVMQNPRHLVRRRGQEARLRCSPMKGHSHVYWYRQLPEEGLKFMVYLQKENIIDESGMPKERFSAEFPKEGPSILRIQQVVRGDSAAYFCASSPPYRGNSGELFFGEGSRLTVL.

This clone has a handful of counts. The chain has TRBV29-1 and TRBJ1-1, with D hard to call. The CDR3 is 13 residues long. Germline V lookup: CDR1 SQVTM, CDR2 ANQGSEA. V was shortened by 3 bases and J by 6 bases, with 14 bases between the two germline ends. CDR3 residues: CSVEEGKVAEAFF. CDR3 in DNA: TGCAGCGTTGAGGAGGGAAAGGTTGCTGAAGCTTTCTTT.

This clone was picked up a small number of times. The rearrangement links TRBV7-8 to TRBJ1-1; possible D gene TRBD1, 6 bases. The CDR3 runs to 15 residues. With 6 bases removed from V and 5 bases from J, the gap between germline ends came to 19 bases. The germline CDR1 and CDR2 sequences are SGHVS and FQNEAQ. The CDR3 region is CASRGEWTAATEAFF. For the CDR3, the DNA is TGTGCCAGCAGGGGGGAATGGACAGCTGCTACTGAAGCTTTCTTT.